This TCR beta chain is from a study of regulatory T cells in long-lasting Graves disease. iRepertoire HTBI primers and Arm-PCR of CDR3 regions built TCR beta libraries. TCRdb reprocessed the multiplex PCR reads via MiXCR and lists one record per CDR3 protein. This table holds about 560,000 distinct CDR3 sequences, roughly 16% found once. Many counts were recorded for this clonotype. Documented time point: newly diagnosed GD, antithyroid drugs for less than 3 months. Construction of the TCR library relied on RNA isolated from PBMCs. Guidelines of the American Thyroid Association were used to diagnose Graves' disease. This sample was shared with a second study, whose subject was T cells in Graves' hyperthyroidism and ophthalmopathy.

The sequences come from peripheral blood mononuclear cells (PBMCs), collected at new diagnosis, from a patient treated with antithyroid drugs. The sequence was obtained from a young man with Graves disease.

As DNA, the CDR3 is TGCAGTGCCACGACTAGCGGGGCCTACAATGAGCAGTTCTTC. Amino acids: CSATTSGAYNEQFF. The chain has TRBV20-1 and TRBJ2-1; TRBD2 matches 11 bases. CDR3 length: 14 residues. V trimming: 6 bases; J trimming: 2 bases; junction bases outside the gene matches: 3. Germline V gene lookup returns CDR1 DFQATT and CDR2 SNEGSKA (reference sequence).